This T cell receptor (beta chain) comes out of a study of shared clonotypes between healthy human individuals. About this clone: Its antigen is still unknown.

CD8 cells classed as naive were CD45RO-negative and positively selected for CCR7, excluding terminally differentiated effector memory CD45RA+ cells. Donors included only healthy HIV-negative adults lacking recent acute infections or vaccinations. The CDR3 totals 16 residues. The ends lost 8 bases at V and 4 bases at J; junction bases unmatched: 17. Germline CDR1 MNHEY, CDR2 SMNVEV (reference sequence). Genomic DNA of each subset was evenly split across several immunoSEQ plates. Profiling relied on immunoSEQ multiplex PCR, and the TCRdb table lists in-frame clones only, not all of them. The table has around 600,000 clones, 95% to 98% seen once. Study-wide points: Relative to memory subsets, naive subsets generally showed larger estimated richness. In several donors, 4.5% to 5.5% of naive CD4 clonotypes appeared in common.

This sequence was found in a man aged 30-40 years in good health. V and J are TRBV27 and TRBJ2-7; 7 nucleotides match TRBD1. Material: naive CD8+ T cells sorted from blood. CDR3 DNA sequence: TGTGCCAGCTCTGGTCGTTTACAGGGGAGACTATACGAGCAGTACTTC. Translation: CASSGRLQGRLYEQYF.